The source of this TCR beta chain is a study of T cells in tuberculosis. Study summary: The T cells targeted glucose monomycolate, a mycobacterial lipid, via CD1B.

The CDR3 contains 15 residues. Germline CDR1 is MNHNY and CDR2 is SVGAGI (reference sequence). Method: immunoSEQ multiplex PCR; TCRdb's copy keeps in-frame clones and lacks some. The sample contains 80,000 to 100,000 clones, more than 75% of which appear only once. Thawed, overnight-rested PBMC were stained with GMM-loaded CD1B tetramer, viability dye and anti-CD3, then sorted. C32 glucose monomycolate from Rhodococcus equi was loaded onto the CD1B tetramers. Each donor contributed 95,000 to 100,000 sorted tetramer-negative cells. The sample taken for sequencing was CD1b-GMM tetramer-negative cells sorted from PBMCs. The chain employs TRBV6-6 and TRBJ2-5; a weak D match, TRBD2 (5 bases). The J call may be mistaken, given a closer DNA end match to TRBJ2-7. The TCR was taken from an adult woman with latent tuberculosis. CDR3 nucleotides: TGTGCCAGCAGTTACATCCGCGGGCGAACCTACGAGCAGTACTTC. Translating it yields CASSYIRGRTYEQYF.